This entry describes one T cell receptor beta chain. As yet, its antigen is unknown. This entry comes from a study of shared clonotypes between healthy human individuals. General study results and limits: Rarefaction showed that sequencing of sorted subsets was incomplete (despite large depth).

It was across several immunoSEQ plates that each subset's genomic DNA was evenly split. An approximately 220 ng quantity of DNA, approximately 29,000 T cell genomes, went into the sorted-subset replicate PCRs. The assay was immunoSEQ multiplex PCR, and TCRdb's table has in-frame clones only and misses some. The repertoire holds nearly 1,000,000 clones, approximately 76% seen once, with about 1.5% in the top ten. Looked up from germline, CDR1 is SGHDT and CDR2 is YYEEEE. This CDR3 comprises 11 residues. Trimming at V came to 2 bases and at J to 11 bases, leaving 3 bases not matched to a gene. Sequenced input: memory CD4+ T cells sorted from blood. Subset indicated: CD45RA-negative fraction. The receptor comes from a man aged 18 to 35 in good health. V gene TRBV5-6 combines with J gene TRBJ1-2; 7 bases are shared with TRBD1. CDR3 in DNA: TGTGCCAGCAGCTTCGACAGGGAGTACACCTTC. Translating gives CASSFDREYTF.